Below, 8 T cell receptor beta chains from the same sample are listed, as sequenced in a study of PD-1 blockade in classical Hodgkin lymphoma. The protocol was immunoSEQ multiplex PCR, while the TCRdb copy is restricted to in-frame clones and leaves out a portion. This repertoire shows about 39,000 clones, roughly two thirds found once; its top ten account for roughly 13%. In every patient, relapse followed autologous stem cell transplantation, while exposure to brentuximab vedotin differed. The sample in question was peripheral blood mononuclear cells (PBMCs), obtained before the second cycle of nivolumab. These receptor sequences come from a human donor with classical Hodgkin lymphoma.

This clone was found a few times. The chain employs TRBV4-3 and TRBJ1-5; no clear D. Germline V gene sequence: CDR1 LGHNA, CDR2 YSLEER. CDR3 length equals 15 residues. V was clipped by 5 bases and J by 0 bases, with 11 bases between them. CDR3 region: CASSITPYSNQPQHF. The CDR3 region has the DNA TGCGCCAGCAGCATCACACCTTATAGCAATCAGCCCCAGCATTTT.

This chain connects TRBV4-1 to TRBJ1-1, with TRBD1 matching over 8 bases. Trimming took 0 bases from V and 2 from J; bases not matched to a gene: 8. Looked up from germline, CDR1 is MGHRA and CDR2 is YSYEKL. The CDR3 totals 17 residues. The DNA for the CDR3 is TGCGCCAGCAGCCAAGATTGGACAGGGAGTAAAAACACTGAAGCTTTCTTT. Protein sequence: CASSQDWTGSKNTEAFF.

This clone appeared once. CDR3 sequence reads: CASATGLAREQYF. The DNA of the CDR3 is TGTGCCAGCGCGACCGGACTAGCTCGGGAGCAGTACTTC. V is TRBV5-4 and J is TRBJ2-7; TRBD2 matches at 8 bases. CDR1 is SGHNT, CDR2 YYREEE, per germline (reference sequence). This CDR3 comprises 13 residues. V dropped 7 bases and J dropped 7; count of bases not matched to a gene: 10.

This clone was observed a single time. The DNA for the CDR3 is TGTGCCAGCAGCCAAGTAGGGTCAGAGGGCATCTATGGCTACACCTTC. Amino acid sequence: CASSQVGSEGIYGYTF. The rearrangement uses TRBV4-2 and TRBJ1-2; no reliable D call. Trimming left V 1 base short and J 4 bases short, with 16 bases between. The germline gives CDR1 LGHNA, CDR2 YNFKEQ. This CDR3 contains 16 residues.

The chain links TRBV4-1 to TRBJ2-2; no clear D gene. CDR1 and CDR2 (germline): MGHRA, YSYEKL. The CDR3 consists of 13 residues. V lost 2 bases, J lost 3 bases, and 4 bases lay in between. The CDR3 DNA follows: TGCGCCAGCAGCCAACATTACACCGGGGAGCTGTTTTTT. Translation: CASSQHYTGELFF.

This chain uses TRBV6-5 with TRBJ1-1, with 10 bases matching TRBD1. V was clipped by 5 bases and J by 4 bases; unmatched bases: 4. The CDR3 extends over 14 amino acids. Germline values: CDR1 MNHEY, CDR2 SVGAGI. CDR3 amino acids: CASSPGTGATEAFF. The DNA for the CDR3 is TGTGCCAGCAGTCCCGGGACAGGGGCCACTGAAGCTTTCTTT.

The chain is built from TRBV19 and TRBJ2-4, with TRBD2 matching 16 bases. CDR3 size: 20 residues. The junction had 10 bases not matched to a gene; V was cut back by 4 bases and J by 1 base. The V gene's germline CDR1 is LNHDA and CDR2 SQIVND (reference sequence). Here the CDR3 reads CASSKGTSGGALAAKNIQYF. The CDR3 DNA reads as TGTGCCAGTAGTAAGGGGACTAGCGGGGGGGCCCTGGCTGCCAAAAACATTCAGTACTTC.

Here the CDR3 reads CASSLPGQGAGYTF. CDR3 DNA sequence: TGTGCCAGCAGCTTGCCGGGCCAGGGGGCGGGCTACACCTTC. The chain recombines TRBV5-6 with TRBJ1-2, with TRBD1 matching 8 bases. The V gene end was trimmed by 1 base and the J gene end by 8 bases; junction bases not matched to a gene: 7. The CDR3 contains 14 residues. CDR1 is SGHDT and CDR2 is YYEEEE in the germline V gene.